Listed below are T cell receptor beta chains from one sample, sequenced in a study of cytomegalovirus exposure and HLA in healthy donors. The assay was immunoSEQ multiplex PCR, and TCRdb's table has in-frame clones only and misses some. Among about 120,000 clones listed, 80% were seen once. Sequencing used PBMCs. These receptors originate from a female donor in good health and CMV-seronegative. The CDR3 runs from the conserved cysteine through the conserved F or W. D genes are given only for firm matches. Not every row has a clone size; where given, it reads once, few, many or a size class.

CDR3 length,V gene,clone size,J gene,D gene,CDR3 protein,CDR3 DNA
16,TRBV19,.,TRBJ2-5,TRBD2,CASRHSSGRYQETQYF,TGTGCCAGCCGCCACTCTAGCGGGCGGTACCAAGAGACCCAGTACTTC
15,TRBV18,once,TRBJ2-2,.,CASSLFRTDTGELFF,TGTGCCAGCTCACTATTCAGGACTGATACCGGGGAGCTGTTTTTT
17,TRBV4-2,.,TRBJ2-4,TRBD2,CASSQVTSGGAVNIQYF,TGTGCCAGCAGCCAGGTTACTAGCGGGGGGGCCGTCAACATTCAGTACTTC
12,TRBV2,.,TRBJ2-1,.,CASSQHIPGQFF,TGTGCCAGCTCTCAACACATCCCTGGGCAGTTCTTC
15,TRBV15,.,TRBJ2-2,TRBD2,CATSRGLADTGELFF,TGTGCCACCAGCAGGGGACTAGCGGACACCGGGGAGCTGTTTTTT
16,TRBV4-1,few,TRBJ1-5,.,CASSQDPQGTYQPQHF,TGCGCCAGCAGCCAAGATCCTCAGGGAACATATCAGCCCCAGCATTTT
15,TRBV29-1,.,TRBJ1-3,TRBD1,CSVEDVDRGGNTIYF,TGCAGCGTTGAAGATGTGGACAGGGGAGGAAACACCATATATTTT
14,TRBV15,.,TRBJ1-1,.,CATSRDRGNTEAFF,TGTGCCACCAGCAGAGACAGAGGGAACACTGAAGCTTTCTTT
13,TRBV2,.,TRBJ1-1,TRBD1,CASSYRGNTEAFF,TGTGCCAGCAGTTACAGGGGGAACACTGAAGCTTTCTTT
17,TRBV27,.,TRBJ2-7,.,CASSLSAHSQPLYEQYF,TGTGCCAGCAGTTTATCTGCCCATAGTCAACCGCTTTACGAGCAGTACTTC
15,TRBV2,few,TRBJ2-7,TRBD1,CASSGDREWSYEQYF,TGTGCCAGCAGTGGGGACAGGGAGTGGTCCTACGAGCAGTACTTC
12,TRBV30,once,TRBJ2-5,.,CAWMPGGETQYF,TGTGCCTGGATGCCCGGAGGAGAGACCCAGTACTTC
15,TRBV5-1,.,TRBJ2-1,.,CASSLGAGPYNEQFF,TGCGCCAGCAGCTTGGGTGCAGGGCCCTACAATGAGCAGTTCTTC
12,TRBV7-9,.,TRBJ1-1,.,CASSSTADKAFF,TGTGCCAGCAGCTCCACGGCAGACAAAGCTTTCTTT
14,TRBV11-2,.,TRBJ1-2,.,CASSHPGGAGGYTF,TGTGCCAGCAGCCACCCGGGGGGCGCGGGGGGCTACACCTTC